This T cell receptor beta chain was identified during a study of cytomegalovirus exposure and HLA in healthy donors (dated by TCRdb to the late 2010s). Study-level background: An earlier analysis of 587 of the donors reported around 280 Gb of sequence data and 100 million to 120 million unique TCR beta sequences obtained from approximately 180 million T cells. Roughly 300 gigabases of sequencing data and around 90 million unique TCR sequences made up an early release that covered approximately 650 HLA-typed donors. Of the 398 genotyped donors, 75% to 85% were placed in the genetic ancestry cluster associated with self-reported Caucasian donors. The study aimed to test whether cataloging public T cell receptors could reveal signatures of past pathogen exposure. The T cell repertoires of under 750 subjects were profiled by immunosequencing and related to cytomegalovirus serostatus. In addition to the first cohort of approximately 670 subjects, a separate validation cohort of around 110 different subjects was used. High-throughput TCR immunosequencing, statistical association of individual TCRs with disease status, and machine learning were combined to predict cytomegalovirus infection status. To study patterns of TCR occurrence, a later analysis re-analyzed previously published TCR beta repertoires from under 750 donors and added high-resolution HLA genotyping. In the later analysis, no new phenotypic data were used to find candidate immune exposures; instead, reliance was placed on TCR beta sequences and their occurrence across donors. An earlier analysis of more than 450 of the donors used high-throughput TCR beta sequencing to judge whether each TCR beta V gene segment behaved as functional or pseudogenic. Alongside the repertoire data, information on donor age, sex, ethnicity and CMV serostatus was compiled. In a later genetic analysis, genome-wide SNP genotypes for about 65% of the roughly 670 donors were used, and that subset was treated as a discovery cohort. Every repertoire in the discovery cohort had been generated on one and the same sequencing platform. HLA typing covered class I and class II loci at four-digit resolution. Typing coverage varied by locus: roughly 620-640 donors for A, B, C, DRB1 and DQB1; 500 to 550 for DQA1; about 590 for DPA1; approximately 490 for DPB1. Roughly 5 DR-DQ haplotypes were handled as single units for association and clustering because linkage in the cohort was strong. Across around 400 genotyped donors of the cohort, an average of approximately 240,000 unique TCR beta nucleotide sequences per donor were sequenced, and about a sixth of those sequences were non-productive.

Beyond this particular receptor, the publication reports: Assigning TCR associations to individual alleles was difficult when HLA alleles, especially DR and DQ, strongly co-occurred. The 87-base-pair reads could not distinguish some IMGT-functional V segments, including TRBV6-2 and TRBV6-3, so those segments were excluded. Compared with equally common non-associated chains, HLA-associated TCR beta chains in a later analysis were more clonally expanded and had lower generation probabilities. Because HLA typing was unavailable for some donors at each locus, only the typed subset was used in association tests. CMV serostatus was the only immune exposure information available for the cohort. This cohort had only TCR beta chains sequenced, and the lack of alpha or paired-chain data limited which features could be detected. The classifier was reported to diagnose cytomegalovirus status with high specificity and sensitivity in both the original cohort and the validation cohort. The sequencing pipeline was judged likely to have produced a cluster of highly shared sequence variants as a technical artifact. The study listed 164 TCR beta chains as associated with cytomegalovirus. Correlated functional status among segregating V segments might reflect linkage disequilibrium, but an unknown experimental factor could not be ruled out. In a later analysis, several top co-occurrence clusters were reported to appear linked to parvovirus B19, influenza, CMV and Epstein-Barr virus. A further reported finding was that TCR beta sequences accurately predicted the HLA-A and HLA-B alleles for most subjects in the first cohort. Compared with the approximately 700-donor mean, donors in an Asian-associated ancestry cluster had fewer N-insertions in productive TCRs, according to a later genetic analysis. In a later analysis, TCR association rates were found to vary across HLA loci, with the most associated TCRs seen for DRB1 alleles and the fewest for HLA-C alleles. Most CMV-associated TCR beta chains appeared to be HLA-restricted in a later analysis, and the HLA associations seemed to be driven largely by CMV exposure. Presence/absence analyses assumed roughly uniform sequencing depth across donors, an assumption that may not hold. The authors suggested that the approach could potentially be generalized to other disease states and immunological phenotypes. Most TCR sequences were seen in very few donors, while some public TCRs were found in many individuals. A later analysis associated 15,000 to 20,000 TCR beta sequences with specific HLA alleles at a false discovery rate of 0.05. Because counts were too low, seventeen rarely observed V segments, including chromosome 9 orphons, were left out of the earlier analysis of 587 of the donors. An earlier analysis of roughly 570 of the donors showed that most TCR beta V segments appeared in productive rearrangements either about 87% or about 30% of the time, which broadly matched IMGT annotations. An association between a missense DCLRE1C variant and V-gene and J-gene trimming of TCR beta chains was found in a later genetic analysis and replicated in an independent cohort. In vitro tests confirmed that three of the cytomegalovirus-associated TCR beta chains recognize cytomegalovirus antigens.

The CDR3 has 13 amino acids, counting the end cysteine and phenylalanine. CDR3 DNA only is kept here, 39 bases in frame from base 1. The germline V gene (reference sequence) specifies SEHNR as CDR1 and FQNEAQ as CDR2. Trimming at the junction amounts to 1 base on V and 7 bases on J, and the germline ends lie 10 bases apart. This clone showed up just once. Its specific antigen is unknown. There are no base qualities to consult, and no much larger clone falls within one base. The protocol used for the library was the immunoSEQ multiplex PCR assay. For the multiplex PCR, a mixture combining 60 forward primers for TCR Vbeta segments and 13 reverse primers for TCR Jbeta segments was used. Amplification of the CDR3 region of rearranged TCR beta genes was performed with a multiplex PCR assay on genomic DNA. Amplified TCR beta libraries were sequenced as 87-base-pair reads on the Illumina HiSeq System. Concerning the study's data processing: Across the 640 or so repertoires, a later analysis counted roughly 77 million unique TCR beta chains, around 10 million of which were shared by at least two donors. Raw reads were error-corrected and collapsed into unique sequences by a nearest-neighbor algorithm in which closely related sequences were merged to remove PCR and sequencing errors. V, D and J gene segments were assigned by aligning CDR3 sequences to IMGT reference sequences. For a sequence to be retained, a match of at least six nucleotides to both a V gene segment and a J gene segment was required. A rearrangement was called productive if the CDR3 had no stop codons and remained in frame with V and J, and every other rearrangement was called non-productive. Following IMGT convention, CDR3 was defined as the stretch from the second conserved V-encoded cysteine to the conserved J-encoded phenylalanine. Sequences without an unambiguous match to a single V gene segment were excluded from the earlier analysis of approximately 560 of the donors. In an earlier analysis of 450 to 750 of the donors, a V segment was called functional when productive rearrangements were above 56.7%, and segregating when the standard deviation between donors exceeded 5%. A statistical classification framework was built to diagnose cytomegalovirus status from the catalog of TCR beta chain sequences. In a later analysis, V and J genes were assigned by comparing TCR nucleotide sequences against IMGT/GENE-DB human TR gene sequences. A later analysis assigned CDR3 sequences and most-parsimonious VDJ recombination scenarios with the TCRdist pipeline. In a later analysis, each TCR beta chain was defined by its CDR3 amino acid sequence together with its V-gene family, and reads lacking a unique V-gene family were excluded. A later analysis removed roughly 590 highly shared, low-generation-probability nucleotide sequences to deal with suspected cross-contamination and a sequencing artifact. In a later analysis, a clonal expansion index for each public chain was calculated from normalized within-repertoire ranks of inferred template counts. In a later analysis, generation probabilities were computed using a VDJ recombination model fitted to out-of-frame rearrangements, and the results were checked against IGoR. In a later analysis, hypergeometric tests were used to score TCR-TCR, TCR-HLA and TCR-CMV co-occurrence, with a repertoire-size bias correction applied to TCR pairs. False discovery rates were estimated in a later analysis by permuting HLA or CMV assignments 20 times. In a later analysis, co-occurring TCRs were grouped with DBSCAN, and TCRdist sequence similarity was added when clustering was performed within HLA-allele-positive subsets. Co-occurrence clustering excluded repertoires with fewer than 30,000 or more than 120,000 public chains, plus five with anomalous nucleotide sharing. TCRdb retrieved this table from immuneACCESS and kept in-frame rearrangements only. Not all clones are present; in checked studies, unresolved V genes account for under half, and no reason is known for the remainder. V and J calls and clone size are given by that table; D and trimming were obtained from the DNA. The sample table shows around 190,000 clones, and about four fifths are seen once. The ten largest clones add up to approximately 2.6% of the sample.

The cohort consisted of 600 to 700 healthy bone marrow donors. All cohort members were sampled while nominally healthy, although unrecorded immune exposures were likely present. The donor tested CMV seronegative and was one of the 352 seronegative cohort members. Every donor gave a peripheral blood sample, and the peripheral blood mononuclear cells from that sample were used for TCR beta sequencing. The Qiagen DNeasy Blood Extraction Kit was used to extract genomic DNA from the blood cell samples. The receptor comes from a female donor in good health and CMV-seronegative. Sequencing was performed on PBMCs. The V gene is TRBV7-9 and the J gene is TRBJ1-1; TRBD1 is a possible D gene, resting on 5 matching bases. In nucleotides, the sequence is TGTGCCAGCAGCTTAGTATCAGGGATTGAAGCTTTCTTT. It translates as CASSLVSGIEAFF.